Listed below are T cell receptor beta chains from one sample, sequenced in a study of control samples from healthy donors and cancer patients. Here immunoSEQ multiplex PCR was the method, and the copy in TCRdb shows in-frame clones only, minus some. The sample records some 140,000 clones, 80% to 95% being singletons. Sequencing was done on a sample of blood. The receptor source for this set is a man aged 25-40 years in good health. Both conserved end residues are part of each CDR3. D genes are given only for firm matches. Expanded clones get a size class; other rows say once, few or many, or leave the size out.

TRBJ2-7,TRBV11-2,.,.,CASSLEFGTNFYEQYF,TGTGCCAGCAGCTTAGAGTTTGGTACTAATTTCTACGAGCAGTACTTC
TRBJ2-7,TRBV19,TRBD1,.,CASSYGQGIYEQYF,TGTGCCAGTAGTTACGGACAGGGCATATACGAGCAGTACTTC
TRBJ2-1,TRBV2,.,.,CASSEEGVGNEQFF,TGTGCCAGCAGTGAAGAGGGTGTGGGCAATGAGCAGTTCTTC
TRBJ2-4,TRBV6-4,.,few,CASSEAQVKNIQYF,TGTGCCAGCAGTGAAGCCCAGGTCAAAAACATTCAGTACTTC
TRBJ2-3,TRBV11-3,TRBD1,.,CASSIRTGSTDTQYF,TGTGCCAGCAGCATTCGGACAGGGAGCACAGATACGCAGTATTTT
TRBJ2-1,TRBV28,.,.,CASSFAGSYNEQFF,TGTGCCAGCAGTTTTGCGGGCTCCTACAATGAGCAGTTCTTC
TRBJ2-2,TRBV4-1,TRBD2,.,CASSQLSGREAGELFF,TGCGCCAGCAGCCAACTAAGCGGGAGAGAGGCCGGGGAGCTGTTTTTT
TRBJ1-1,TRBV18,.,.,CASSQGAVAEAFF,TGTGCCAGCTCACAGGGTGCAGTCGCTGAAGCTTTCTTT
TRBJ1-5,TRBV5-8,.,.,CASSLFGKGNQPQHF,TGTGCCAGCAGCTTGTTCGGGAAAGGCAATCAGCCCCAGCATTTT
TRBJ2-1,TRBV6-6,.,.,CASSTPGGDNEQFF,TGTGCCAGCAGTACCCCAGGCGGAGACAATGAGCAGTTCTTC
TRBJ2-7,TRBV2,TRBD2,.,CASIRAPGTRGYEQYF,TGTGCCAGCATTAGAGCTCCCGGGACTAGGGGCTACGAGCAGTACTTC
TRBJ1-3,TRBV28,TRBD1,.,CASKYFGQGIGNTIYF,TGTGCCAGCAAATACTTCGGACAGGGTATTGGAAACACCATATATTTT
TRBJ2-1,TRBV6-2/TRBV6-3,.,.,CASSKGGTRSYEQFF,TGTGCCAGCAGCAAGGGCGGGACTCGGTCGTATGAGCAGTTCTTC
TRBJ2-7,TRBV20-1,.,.,CSGTDSYEQYF,TGCAGTGGGACGGACAGTTACGAGCAGTACTTC
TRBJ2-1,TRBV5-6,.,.,CASSLPSGTEMYNEQFF,TGTGCCAGCAGCTTGCCTTCCGGGACTGAAATGTACAATGAGCAGTTCTTC
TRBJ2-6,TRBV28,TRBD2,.,CASSFVVSGRAGANVLTF,TGTGCCAGCAGTTTTGTGGTCAGCGGGAGGGCTGGGGCCAACGTCCTGACTTTC
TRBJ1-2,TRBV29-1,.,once,CSVDSGGPRGYGYTF,TGCAGCGTTGATTCGGGGGGGCCTCGGGGCTATGGCTACACCTTC
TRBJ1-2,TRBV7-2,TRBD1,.,CASRGAGRDRHLYDYGYTF,TGTGCCAGCAGGGGAGCAGGCCGGGACAGACACCTTTACGACTATGGCTACACCTTC
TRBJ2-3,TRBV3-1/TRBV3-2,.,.,CVSSTSGGHTDTQYF,TGTGTCAGCAGCACGTCCGGGGGGCACACAGATACGCAGTATTTT
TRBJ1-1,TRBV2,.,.,CASSVKSNTEAFF,TGTGCCAGCAGTGTTAAGTCGAACACTGAAGCTTTCTTT
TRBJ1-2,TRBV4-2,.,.,CASSPMERPNYGYTF,TGTGCCAGCAGCCCAATGGAGCGACCTAACTATGGCTACACCTTC
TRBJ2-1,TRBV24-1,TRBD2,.,CATSESLTSGRDNEQFF,TGTGCCACCAGTGAGTCCCTTACTAGCGGGAGAGACAATGAGCAGTTCTTC
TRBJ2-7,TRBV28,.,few,CASIQGFGTRSNEQYF,TGTGCCAGCATTCAAGGCTTCGGGACAAGATCAAACGAGCAGTACTTC
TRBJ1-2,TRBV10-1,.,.,CASSEGPNYGYTF,TGCGCCAGCAGTGAGGGACCAAACTATGGCTACACCTTC
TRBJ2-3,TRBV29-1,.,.,CSVELGNTDTQYF,TGCAGCGTTGAATTGGGGAACACAGATACGCAGTATTTT
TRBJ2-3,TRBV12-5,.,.,CASGLQGLTDTQYF,TGTGCTAGTGGTTTACAGGGTCTGACAGATACGCAGTATTTT
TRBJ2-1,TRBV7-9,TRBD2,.,CASSLTSGDNEQFF,TGTGCCAGCAGCTTGACTAGCGGAGACAATGAGCAGTTCTTC